This T cell receptor (beta chain) derives from a study of T cells after yellow fever vaccination. TCRdb passed the 5' RACE reads through MiXCR, listing each CDR3 protein once. The sample lists more than 90,000 distinct CDR3 sequences, roughly 7.9% occurring once. Overall study results and limits: Weaker overall, the secondary response nonetheless peaked faster (day 5 versus 15).

In its sample, this clonotype was seen many times. What it recognizes is unknown. The CDR3 contains 19 residues. Germline CDR1 LGHNA, CDR2 YSLEER. V lost 0 bases, J lost 6 bases, and 21 bases lay in between. The chain combines TRBV4-3 with TRBJ1-6; possibly TRBD1 for D (5 bases). Source: CD4+ T cells sorted from PBMCs, taken more than 40 days after the first yellow fever vaccination. The sequence was collected from a man younger than 35 who received the YFV17D yellow fever vaccine. The CDR3 DNA sequence: TGCGCCAGCAGCCAAGATCCTAATACCGGGACGGAGGTTAATTCACCCCTCCACTTT. Translated: CASSQDPNTGTEVNSPLHF.